This T cell receptor (beta chain) was found in a study of cytomegalovirus exposure and HLA in healthy donors. Broader study findings: Common viral pathogens seemed to be connected with several of the most significant clusters, according to a later analysis. Fewer N-insertions than the roughly 670-donor mean were reportedly shown by an Asian-associated ancestry cluster in a later analysis. The authors enumerated some 160 TCR beta chains as linked to cytomegalovirus. A later analysis linked a missense DCLRE1C variant to TCR beta V- and J-gene trimming.

As for this clone: Its specificity is not known.

Germline V gene sequence: CDR1 SGHTA, CDR2 FQGNSA. This CDR3 contains 15 residues. Deletions cut 0 bases from V and 4 bases from J, with 11 bases between. 13 Jbeta primers and 60 Vbeta primers were used for the PCR. Here immunoSEQ multiplex PCR was the method, and the copy in TCRdb shows in-frame clones only, minus some. Of about 41,000 clones detected, over 70% appear once; the ten largest clones hold 2.7%. The V call is TRBV7-2, the J call TRBJ2-3; weak D call: TRBD1 (7 bases). The clonotype comes from a man aged 45-60 years in good health and CMV-seronegative. Sequenced sample: PBMCs. The CDR3 sequence: CASSLAEGASDTQYF. The CDR3 DNA follows: TGTGCCAGCAGCTTAGCGGAGGGGGCTTCAGATACGCAGTATTTT.